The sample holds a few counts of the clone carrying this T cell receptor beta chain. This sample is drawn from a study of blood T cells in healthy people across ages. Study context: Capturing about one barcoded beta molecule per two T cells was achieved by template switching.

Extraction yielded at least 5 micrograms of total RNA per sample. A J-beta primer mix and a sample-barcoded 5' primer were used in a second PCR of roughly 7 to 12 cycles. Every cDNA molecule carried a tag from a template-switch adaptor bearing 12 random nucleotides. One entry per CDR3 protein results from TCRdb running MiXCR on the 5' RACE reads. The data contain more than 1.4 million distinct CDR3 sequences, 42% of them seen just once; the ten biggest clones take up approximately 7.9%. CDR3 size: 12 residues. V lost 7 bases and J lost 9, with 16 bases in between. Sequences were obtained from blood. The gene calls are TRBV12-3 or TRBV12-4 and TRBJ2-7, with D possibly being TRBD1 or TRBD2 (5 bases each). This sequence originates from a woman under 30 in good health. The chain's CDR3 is CASTLWGSAQYF. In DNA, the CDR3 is TGTGCCAGCACCCTTTGGGGGTCGGCGCAGTACTTC.